The T cell receptor beta chain under discussion was sequenced for a study of T cells in pancreatic ductal adenocarcinoma. Findings and limits, study-wide: Comparisons of tumor and blood clonality may show falsely lower tumor diversity. Unique clonotypes were 7.5 to 10-fold more numerous in blood than in tumor.

The table came from immunoSEQ multiplex PCR; TCRdb's copy has only in-frame clones and leaves some out. The sample shows approximately 11,000 clones, roughly 88% of them seen only once. Unmatched junction bases numbered 4, after V lost 2 bases and J lost 4 bases. This CDR3 region has 15 residues. Germline lookup yields CDR1 SGHRS and CDR2 YFSETQ. Selected pancreatic ductal adenocarcinoma patients had undergone surgery without neoadjuvant therapy. As for this clone: Its antigen is currently unknown.

V gene TRBV5-1 combines with J gene TRBJ2-3, with 10 bases aligning to TRBD2. The receptor comes from a human donor with pancreatic ductal adenocarcinoma. Sequencing was carried out using PBMCs. Here the CDR3 DNA reads TGCGCCAGCAGCTTTACTAGCGGGGTGGCAGATACGCAGTATTTT. Translated, it gives CASSFTSGVADTQYF. The entire variable domain, with the rest obtained from reference TRBV5-1 and TRBJ2-3, is as follows: KAGVTQTPRYLIKTRGQQVTLSCSPISGHRSVSWYQQTPGQGLQFLFEYFSETQRNKGNFPGRFSGRQFSNSRSEMNVSTLELGDSALYLCASSFTSGVADTQYFGPGTRLTVL.